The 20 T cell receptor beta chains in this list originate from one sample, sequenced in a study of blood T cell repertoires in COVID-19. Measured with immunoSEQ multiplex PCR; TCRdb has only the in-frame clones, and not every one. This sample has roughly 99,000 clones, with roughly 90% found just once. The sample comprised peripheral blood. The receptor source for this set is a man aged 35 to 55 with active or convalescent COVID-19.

CDR3 DNA: TGTGCCAGCAGCTTACAGGGTCGGATCTCCGAGCAGTACTTC. Encoded protein: CASSLQGRISEQYF. The chain employs TRBV11-3 and TRBJ2-7, with D tentatively TRBD1 (5 bases). The V and J ends lost 2 bases and 6 bases respectively, with 14 bases between them. Per germline, CDR1 SGHNT and CDR2 YENEEA. The CDR3 is 14 amino acids.

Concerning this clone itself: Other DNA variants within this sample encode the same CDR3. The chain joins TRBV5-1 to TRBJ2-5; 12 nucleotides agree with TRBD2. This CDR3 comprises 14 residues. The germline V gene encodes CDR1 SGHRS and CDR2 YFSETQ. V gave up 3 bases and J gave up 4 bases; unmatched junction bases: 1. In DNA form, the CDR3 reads TGCGCCAGCAGCTGGGGACTAGCGGGAGAGACCCAGTACTTC. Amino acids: CASSWGLAGETQYF.

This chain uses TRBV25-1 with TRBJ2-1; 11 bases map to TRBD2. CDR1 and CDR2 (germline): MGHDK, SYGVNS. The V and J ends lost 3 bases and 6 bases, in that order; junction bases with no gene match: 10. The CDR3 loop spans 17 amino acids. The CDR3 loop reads CASSDLGLAGGSNEQFF. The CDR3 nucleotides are TGTGCCAGCAGTGATCTTGGGCTAGCGGGAGGAAGCAATGAGCAGTTCTTC.

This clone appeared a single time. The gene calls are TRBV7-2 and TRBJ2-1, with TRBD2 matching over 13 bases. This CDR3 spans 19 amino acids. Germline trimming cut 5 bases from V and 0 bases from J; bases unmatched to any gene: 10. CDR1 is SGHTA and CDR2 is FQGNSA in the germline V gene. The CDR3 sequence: CASSKSKLAGGSSYNEQFF. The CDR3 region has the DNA TGTGCCAGCAGCAAATCAAAACTAGCGGGAGGGAGCTCCTACAATGAGCAGTTCTTC.

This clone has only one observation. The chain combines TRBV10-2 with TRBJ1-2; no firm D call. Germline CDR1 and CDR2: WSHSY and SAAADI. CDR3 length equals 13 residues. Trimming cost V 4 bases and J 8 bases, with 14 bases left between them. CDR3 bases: TGCGCCAGCAGTGCGGGTGGCATTGAGGGCTACACCTTC. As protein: CASSAGGIEGYTF.

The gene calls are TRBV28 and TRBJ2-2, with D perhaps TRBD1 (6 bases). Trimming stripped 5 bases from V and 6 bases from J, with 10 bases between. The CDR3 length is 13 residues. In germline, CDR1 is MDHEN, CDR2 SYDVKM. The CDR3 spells CASSVGQPGELFF. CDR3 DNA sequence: TGTGCCAGCAGTGTTGGACAGCCCGGGGAGCTGTTTTTT.

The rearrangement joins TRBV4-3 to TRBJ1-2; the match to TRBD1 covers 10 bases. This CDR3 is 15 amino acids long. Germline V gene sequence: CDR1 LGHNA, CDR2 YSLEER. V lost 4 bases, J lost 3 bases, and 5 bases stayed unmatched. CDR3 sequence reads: CASSPRGTGDYGYTF. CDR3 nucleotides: TGCGCCAGCAGCCCACGTGGGACAGGGGACTATGGCTACACCTTC.

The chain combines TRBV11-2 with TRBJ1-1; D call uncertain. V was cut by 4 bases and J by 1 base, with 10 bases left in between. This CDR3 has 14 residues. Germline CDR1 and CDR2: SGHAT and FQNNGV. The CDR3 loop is CASSSYRENTEAFF. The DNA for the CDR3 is TGTGCCAGCAGCTCCTATAGAGAGAACACTGAAGCTTTCTTT. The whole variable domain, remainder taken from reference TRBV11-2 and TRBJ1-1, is EAGVAQSPRYKIIEKRQSVAFWCNPISGHATLYWYQQILGQGPKLLIQFQNNGVVDDSQLPKDRFSAERLKGVDSTLKIQPAKLEDSAVYLCASSSYRENTEAFFGQGTRLTVV.

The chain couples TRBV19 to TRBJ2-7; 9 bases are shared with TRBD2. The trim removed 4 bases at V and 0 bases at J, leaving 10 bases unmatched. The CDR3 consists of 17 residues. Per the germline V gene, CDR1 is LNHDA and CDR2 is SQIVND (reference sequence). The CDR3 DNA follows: TGTGCCAGTAGTAGGGGGACTAGCTCGAGGAGCTCCTACGAGCAGTACTTC. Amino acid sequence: CASSRGTSSRSSYEQYF.

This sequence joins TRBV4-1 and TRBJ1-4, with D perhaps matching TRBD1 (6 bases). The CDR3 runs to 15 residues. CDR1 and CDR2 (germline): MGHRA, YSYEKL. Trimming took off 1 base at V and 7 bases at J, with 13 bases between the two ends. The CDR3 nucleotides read TGCGCCAGCAGCCAAGTGGGGGCAGGGGTTGAAAAACTGTTTTTT. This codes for CASSQVGAGVEKLFF.

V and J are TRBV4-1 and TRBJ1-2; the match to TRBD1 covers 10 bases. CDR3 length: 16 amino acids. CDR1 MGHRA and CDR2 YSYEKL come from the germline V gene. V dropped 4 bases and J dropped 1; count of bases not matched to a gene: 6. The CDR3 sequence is CASSPRQGANNYGYTF. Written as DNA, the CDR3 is TGCGCCAGCAGCCCCCGACAGGGGGCGAATAACTATGGCTACACCTTC.

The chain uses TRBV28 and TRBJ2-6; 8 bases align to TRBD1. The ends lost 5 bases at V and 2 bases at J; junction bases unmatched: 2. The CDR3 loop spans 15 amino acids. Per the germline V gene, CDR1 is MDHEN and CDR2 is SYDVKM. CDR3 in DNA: TGTGCCAGCAGTCCAGGGGGCGCTGGGGCCAACGTCCTGACTTTC. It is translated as CASSPGGAGANVLTF.

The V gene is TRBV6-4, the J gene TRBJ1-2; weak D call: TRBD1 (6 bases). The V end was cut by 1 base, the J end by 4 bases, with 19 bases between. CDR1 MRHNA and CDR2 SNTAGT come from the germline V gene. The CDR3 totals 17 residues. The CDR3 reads CASSDLADSASGYGYTF. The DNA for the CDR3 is TGTGCCAGCAGTGACTTGGCGGACAGTGCCTCGGGCTATGGCTACACCTTC.

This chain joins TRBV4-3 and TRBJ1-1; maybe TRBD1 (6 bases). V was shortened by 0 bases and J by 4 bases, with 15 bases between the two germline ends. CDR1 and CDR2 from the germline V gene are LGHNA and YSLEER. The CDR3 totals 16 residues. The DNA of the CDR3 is TGCGCCAGCAGCCAAGAACTATCTGGGGGGGCCACTGAAGCTTTCTTT. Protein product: CASSQELSGGATEAFF.

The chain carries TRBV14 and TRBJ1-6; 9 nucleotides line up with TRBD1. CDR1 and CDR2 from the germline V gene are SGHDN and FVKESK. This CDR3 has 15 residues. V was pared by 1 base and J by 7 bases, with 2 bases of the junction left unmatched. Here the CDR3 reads CASSQVTGGNSPLHF. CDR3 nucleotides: TGTGCCAGCAGCCAAGTGACAGGGGGGAATTCACCCCTCCACTTT.

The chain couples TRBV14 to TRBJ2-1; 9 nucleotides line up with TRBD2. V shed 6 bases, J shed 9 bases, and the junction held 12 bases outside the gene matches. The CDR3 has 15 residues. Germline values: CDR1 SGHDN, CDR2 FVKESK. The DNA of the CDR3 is TGTGCCAGCAGTGACGGTAGCGGGAGTACAAGTGAGCAGTTCTTC. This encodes CASSDGSGSTSEQFF.

Here the CDR3 reads CASSPKGESTYEQYF. The CDR3 region has the DNA TGTGCCAGCAGTCCAAAGGGGGAAAGTACCTACGAGCAGTACTTC. V and J are TRBV27 and TRBJ2-7; a weak D match, TRBD1 (6 bases). The CDR3 length is 15 residues. The V gene lost 5 bases and the J gene lost 2 bases, with 16 bases spanning the gap. The germline CDR1 and CDR2 sequences are MNHEY and SMNVEV (reference sequence).

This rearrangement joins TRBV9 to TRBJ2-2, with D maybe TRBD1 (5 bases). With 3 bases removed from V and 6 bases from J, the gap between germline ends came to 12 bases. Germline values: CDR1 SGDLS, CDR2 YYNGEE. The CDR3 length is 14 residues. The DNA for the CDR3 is TGTGCCAGCAGCGACCTACAAGGGGCCGGGGAGCTGTTTTTT. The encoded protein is CASSDLQGAGELFF.

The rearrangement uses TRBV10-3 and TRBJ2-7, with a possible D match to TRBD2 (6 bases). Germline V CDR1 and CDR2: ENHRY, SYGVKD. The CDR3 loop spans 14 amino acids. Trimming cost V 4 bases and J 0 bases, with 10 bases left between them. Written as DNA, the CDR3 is TGTGCCATCAGTGCTGGAGGGAGCTCCTACGAGCAGTACTTC. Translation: CAISAGGSSYEQYF.

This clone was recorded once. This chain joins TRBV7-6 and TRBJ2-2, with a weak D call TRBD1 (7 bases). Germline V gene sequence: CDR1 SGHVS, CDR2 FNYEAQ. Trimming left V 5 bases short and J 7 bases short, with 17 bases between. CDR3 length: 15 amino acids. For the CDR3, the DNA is TGTGCCAGCAGCCCCACGCGACAGGGACTCGGGGAGCTGTTTTTT. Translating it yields CASSPTRQGLGELFF.